Listed below are T cell receptor beta chains from one sample, sequenced in a study of blood T cells in healthy people across ages. MiXCR, applied by TCRdb to the 5' RACE reads, yields one record per CDR3 protein. The sample has roughly 800,000 distinct CDR3 sequences, 35% to 40% seen once. Sequencing was done on a sample of blood. These receptors were obtained from a man aged 18 to 35 in good health. CDR3s include the opening cysteine and the closing phenylalanine or tryptophan. The order of the fields is V gene, CDR3 length, D gene, clone size, J gene, CDR3 protein, CDR3 DNA. The D gene is left open where the match is weak. The size field is filled for only some rows; it gives once, few, many or a size class.

v_gene: TRBV15
len: 13
d_gene: TRBD1
abundance: few
j_gene: TRBJ2-7
CDR3aa: CATSRDRTYEQYF
CDR3nt: TGTGCCACCAGCCGGGACAGAACCTACGAGCAGTACTTC

v_gene: TRBV7-2
len: 16
d_gene: TRBD1
abundance: -
j_gene: TRBJ2-7
CDR3aa: CASSPPEGAPYNEQYF
CDR3nt: TGTGCCAGCAGCCCTCCTGAGGGGGCGCCTTACAATGAGCAGTACTTC

v_gene: TRBV20-1
len: 15
d_gene: TRBD1
abundance: many
j_gene: TRBJ2-1
CDR3aa: CSAVKQGLLNNEQFF
CDR3nt: TGCAGTGCGGTCAAACAGGGGCTGTTGAACAATGAGCAGTTCTTC

v_gene: TRBV11-2
len: 12
d_gene: -
abundance: few
j_gene: TRBJ1-2
CDR3aa: CASSRGLYGYTF
CDR3nt: TGTGCCAGCAGCCGAGGACTCTATGGCTACACCTTC

v_gene: TRBV4-3
len: 14
d_gene: -
abundance: -
j_gene: TRBJ1-5
CDR3aa: CASSQARGNQPQHF
CDR3nt: TGCGCCAGCAGCCAAGCAAGGGGAAATCAGCCCCAGCATTTT

v_gene: TRBV7-9
len: 16
d_gene: TRBD1
abundance: -
j_gene: TRBJ2-7
CDR3aa: CASSLEDRGLPYEQYF
CDR3nt: TGTGCCAGCAGCTTAGAGGACAGGGGGCTTCCCTACGAGCAGTACTTC

v_gene: TRBV5-1
len: 12
d_gene: -
abundance: few
j_gene: TRBJ2-1
CDR3aa: CASSFRGFEQFF
CDR3nt: TGCGCCAGCAGCTTTAGAGGGTTTGAGCAGTTCTTC

v_gene: TRBV12-5
len: 17
d_gene: TRBD1
abundance: few
j_gene: TRBJ1-6
CDR3aa: CASGGTGKSSYNSPLHF
CDR3nt: TGTGCTAGTGGGGGGACAGGAAAGAGCTCCTATAATTCACCCCTCCACTTT

v_gene: TRBV6-5
len: 15
d_gene: TRBD1
abundance: -
j_gene: TRBJ1-1
CDR3aa: CASSPRRGQDTEAFF
CDR3nt: TGTGCCAGCAGTCCCCGAAGGGGGCAGGACACTGAAGCTTTCTTT

v_gene: TRBV20-1
len: 14
d_gene: TRBD2
abundance: -
j_gene: TRBJ2-1
CDR3aa: CSARGLRTNNEQFF
CDR3nt: TGCAGTGCTAGGGGACTACGGACCAACAATGAGCAGTTCTTC

v_gene: TRBV25-1
len: 14
d_gene: TRBD1
abundance: -
j_gene: TRBJ2-3
CDR3aa: CASSADPGGDTQYF
CDR3nt: TGTGCCAGCAGTGCGGACCCAGGGGGAGATACGCAGTATTTT

v_gene: TRBV7-2
len: 14
d_gene: TRBD1
abundance: -
j_gene: TRBJ1-1
CDR3aa: CASSPRRGRTEAFF
CDR3nt: TGTGCCAGCAGCCCCCGCAGGGGGCGGACTGAAGCTTTCTTT

v_gene: TRBV10-3
len: 12
d_gene: -
abundance: -
j_gene: TRBJ1-2
CDR3aa: CAISDYGGGYTF
CDR3nt: TGTGCCATCAGTGATTACGGAGGTGGCTACACCTTC

v_gene: TRBV4-1
len: 20
d_gene: -
abundance: -
j_gene: TRBJ1-1
CDR3aa: CASSQEGRAGGRGWNTEAFF
CDR3nt: TGCGCCAGCAGCCAAGAAGGACGGGCGGGGGGGCGCGGCTGGAACACTGAAGCTTTCTTT

v_gene: TRBV6-2/TRBV6-3
len: 15
d_gene: TRBD1
abundance: -
j_gene: TRBJ2-7
CDR3aa: CASRRQGSSYNEQYF
CDR3nt: TGTGCCAGCAGAAGACAGGGAAGCTCCTACAATGAGCAGTACTTC

v_gene: TRBV4-2
len: 18
d_gene: TRBD2
abundance: few
j_gene: TRBJ2-1
CDR3aa: CASSQVYRAGGPNNEQFF
CDR3nt: TGTGCCAGCAGCCAAGTTTACCGGGCGGGGGGGCCCAACAATGAGCAGTTCTTC

v_gene: TRBV12-3/TRBV12-4
len: 13
d_gene: -
abundance: -
j_gene: TRBJ2-7
CDR3aa: CASSLLGTYEQYF
CDR3nt: TGTGCCAGCAGTTTACTGGGAACCTACGAGCAGTACTTC

v_gene: TRBV29-1
len: 14
d_gene: -
abundance: -
j_gene: TRBJ2-7
CDR3aa: CSVDTGYSGYEQYF
CDR3nt: TGCAGCGTTGATACGGGATACTCTGGGTACGAGCAGTACTTC

v_gene: TRBV6-6
len: 14
d_gene: TRBD1
abundance: many
j_gene: TRBJ1-2
CDR3aa: CASSSDRGEDGYTF
CDR3nt: TGTGCCAGCAGCTCCGACAGGGGGGAAGATGGCTACACCTTC

v_gene: TRBV20-1
len: 13
d_gene: TRBD1
abundance: many
j_gene: TRBJ2-7
CDR3aa: CSARRTGAYEQYF
CDR3nt: TGCAGTGCTCGTAGGACAGGGGCCTACGAGCAGTACTTC

v_gene: TRBV20-1
len: 14
d_gene: -
abundance: -
j_gene: TRBJ1-2
CDR3aa: CSAKTSRGGYGDTF
CDR3nt: TGCAGTGCTAAGACCTCGCGCGGCGGCTATGGCGACACCTTC

v_gene: TRBV27
len: 15
d_gene: TRBD1
abundance: -
j_gene: TRBJ1-1
CDR3aa: CASSLSTGMNTEAFF
CDR3nt: TGTGCCAGCAGTTTATCGACAGGGATGAACACTGAAGCTTTCTTT

v_gene: TRBV6-2/TRBV6-3
len: 16
d_gene: -
abundance: few
j_gene: TRBJ2-7
CDR3aa: CASSLGVPSSYNEQYF
CDR3nt: TGTGCCAGCAGCCTGGGGGTGCCTAGCTCCTACAATGAGCAGTACTTC

v_gene: TRBV5-5
len: 14
d_gene: -
abundance: -
j_gene: TRBJ2-1
CDR3aa: CASSFGETQETQFF
CDR3nt: TGTGCCAGCAGCTTTGGGGAGACCCAAGAGACCCAGTTCTTC

v_gene: TRBV12-3/TRBV12-4
len: 13
d_gene: -
abundance: many
j_gene: TRBJ1-2
CDR3aa: CASSLGRTYGYTF
CDR3nt: TGTGCCAGCAGTTTAGGACGGACTTATGGCTACACCTTC

v_gene: TRBV7-8
len: 16
d_gene: TRBD2
abundance: many
j_gene: TRBJ2-3
CDR3aa: CASSLGAGATGDTQYF
CDR3nt: TGTGCCAGCAGCTTAGGAGCGGGGGCTACGGGGGATACGCAGTATTTT

v_gene: TRBV7-8
len: 15
d_gene: TRBD2
abundance: -
j_gene: TRBJ2-1
CDR3aa: CASSVTSGRAHEQFF
CDR3nt: TGTGCCAGCAGTGTGACTAGCGGGAGGGCCCATGAGCAGTTCTTC

v_gene: TRBV13
len: 15
d_gene: -
abundance: -
j_gene: TRBJ2-3
CDR3aa: CASSYEGLSTDTQYF
CDR3nt: TGTGCCAGCAGCTATGAGGGCCTCAGCACAGATACGCAGTATTTT

v_gene: TRBV2
len: 13
d_gene: -
abundance: -
j_gene: TRBJ2-3
CDR3aa: CASRTRLTDTQYF
CDR3nt: TGTGCCAGCAGGACTAGGCTCACAGATACGCAGTATTTT

v_gene: TRBV29-1
len: 16
d_gene: -
abundance: many
j_gene: TRBJ2-3
CDR3aa: CSVGGLSTSSTDTQYF
CDR3nt: TGCAGCGTTGGAGGGCTATCCACCTCTAGCACAGATACGCAGTATTTT

v_gene: TRBV6-1
len: 14
d_gene: -
abundance: few
j_gene: TRBJ2-1
CDR3aa: CASSEIGRDLTKFF
CDR3nt: TGTGCCAGCAGTGAGATCGGCCGGGACTTGACTAAGTTCTTC

v_gene: TRBV6-6
len: 16
d_gene: TRBD2
abundance: few
j_gene: TRBJ2-1
CDR3aa: CASSYSSGGAYNEQFF
CDR3nt: TGTGCCAGCAGTTACTCTAGCGGGGGGGCCTACAATGAGCAGTTCTTC

v_gene: TRBV6-1
len: 16
d_gene: -
abundance: few
j_gene: TRBJ2-7
CDR3aa: CASSPIQGLGVYEQYF
CDR3nt: TGTGCCAGCAGCCCGATTCAGGGATTAGGAGTTTACGAGCAGTACTTC

v_gene: TRBV4-2
len: 16
d_gene: -
abundance: -
j_gene: TRBJ2-7
CDR3aa: CASSQDRAGAYYEQYF
CDR3nt: TGTGCCAGCAGCCAAGACCGTGCGGGGGCCTATTACGAGCAGTACTTC

v_gene: TRBV4-1
len: 15
d_gene: -
abundance: many
j_gene: TRBJ2-3
CDR3aa: CASSPFENVRDTQYF
CDR3nt: TGCGCCAGCAGCCCTTTTGAGAACGTTCGAGATACGCAGTATTTT

v_gene: TRBV20-1
len: 14
d_gene: -
abundance: -
j_gene: TRBJ1-2
CDR3aa: CSARGGGERFGYTF
CDR3nt: TGCAGTGCTAGAGGGGGCGGGGAACGTTTTGGCTACACCTTC

v_gene: TRBV4-3
len: 15
d_gene: TRBD1
abundance: -
j_gene: TRBJ1-2
CDR3aa: CASSQDTGVSSGYTF
CDR3nt: TGCGCCAGCAGCCAAGATACAGGGGTTTCGTCTGGCTACACCTTC

v_gene: TRBV5-5
len: 15
d_gene: -
abundance: -
j_gene: TRBJ2-5
CDR3aa: CASSSSGPRRGTQYF
CDR3nt: TGTGCCAGCAGCTCGTCCGGACCCCGGCGAGGGACCCAGTACTTC

v_gene: TRBV20-1
len: 14
d_gene: -
abundance: -
j_gene: TRBJ1-1
CDR3aa: CSARDYSLNTEAFF
CDR3nt: TGCAGTGCTAGAGACTACAGTCTGAACACTGAAGCTTTCTTT

v_gene: TRBV4-2
len: 16
d_gene: -
abundance: -
j_gene: TRBJ2-4
CDR3aa: CVSSQDWAVAKNIQYF
CDR3nt: TGTGTCAGCAGCCAAGATTGGGCGGTAGCCAAAAACATTCAGTACTTC

v_gene: TRBV4-3
len: 15
d_gene: -
abundance: many
j_gene: TRBJ2-5
CDR3aa: CASSQSRHPGETQYF
CDR3nt: TGCGCCAGCAGCCAAAGTCGACACCCCGGGGAGACCCAGTACTTC

v_gene: TRBV20-1
len: 14
d_gene: TRBD1
abundance: -
j_gene: TRBJ2-2
CDR3aa: CSASNPQGAGELFF
CDR3nt: TGCAGTGCTAGTAATCCCCAGGGGGCCGGGGAGCTGTTTTTT

v_gene: TRBV6-2/TRBV6-3
len: 15
d_gene: -
abundance: once
j_gene: TRBJ1-1
CDR3aa: CASSARRNMNTEAFF
CDR3nt: TGTGCCAGCAGTGCAAGACGGAATATGAACACTGAAGCTTTCTTT

v_gene: TRBV3-1
len: 16
d_gene: -
abundance: few
j_gene: TRBJ1-4
CDR3aa: CASSQGLKASNEKLFF
CDR3nt: TGTGCCAGCAGCCAAGGTCTTAAGGCGTCTAATGAAAAACTGTTTTTT

v_gene: TRBV6-2/TRBV6-3
len: 14
d_gene: -
abundance: once
j_gene: TRBJ2-7
CDR3aa: CASIDRDAPYEQYF
CDR3nt: TGTGCCAGCATCGACCGGGACGCACCCTACGAGCAGTACTTC

v_gene: TRBV7-7
len: 16
d_gene: TRBD1
abundance: -
j_gene: TRBJ2-7
CDR3aa: CASSLGYRDRIVEQYF
CDR3nt: TGTGCTAGCAGCTTAGGGTATCGGGACAGGATAGTCGAGCAGTACTTC

v_gene: TRBV4-1
len: 15
d_gene: -
abundance: -
j_gene: TRBJ2-3
CDR3aa: CASSQERHVAGTQYF
CDR3nt: TGCGCCAGCAGCCAAGAACGGCATGTCGCAGGTACGCAGTATTTT

v_gene: TRBV5-4
len: 14
d_gene: -
abundance: -
j_gene: TRBJ1-2
CDR3aa: CASSWGTPLYGYTF
CDR3nt: TGTGCCAGCAGCTGGGGGACTCCCCTCTATGGCTACACCTTC